These T cell receptor beta chains were read from a single sample in a study of T cells after yellow fever vaccination. TCRdb re-called the 5' RACE reads through MiXCR, storing one row per CDR3 protein. The table has 250,000 to 400,000 distinct CDR3 sequences, over 3.5% seen once. The sample here was PBMCs, taken 5 days after the yellow fever booster vaccination. The receptors here all came from a young man who received the YFV17D yellow fever vaccine. The CDR3 runs from the conserved cysteine through the conserved F or W. Each record gives: CDR3 protein, CDR3 DNA, clone size, D gene, V gene, J gene. The D gene is left open where the match is weak. Clone size, where shown, is once, few, many, or a class for clones that have expanded.

CATTRDVAYEQYF	TGTGCCACCACCCGGGACGTCGCCTACGAGCAGTACTTC	few	NA	TRBV10-3	TRBJ2-7
CASHSSGYEQYF	TGTGCCAGCCACTCTAGCGGTTACGAGCAGTACTTC	many	TRBD2	TRBV5-6	TRBJ2-7
CASSVVGGGTEAFF	TGTGCCAGCAGCGTAGTCGGGGGAGGCACTGAAGCTTTCTTT	many	NA	TRBV9	TRBJ1-1
CASSQDLTLMPTEAFF	TGCGCCAGCAGCCAAGATCTCACGCTAATGCCCACTGAAGCTTTCTTT	NA	NA	TRBV4-3	TRBJ1-1
CASSQTSGAPDTQYF	TGTGCCAGCAGCCAAACTAGCGGGGCCCCAGATACGCAGTATTTT	NA	TRBD2	TRBV9	TRBJ2-3
CSVATGYEQYF	TGCAGCGTAGCGACAGGCTACGAGCAGTACTTC	NA	NA	TRBV29-1	TRBJ2-7
CATSAGGQETQYF	TGTGCCACCAGTGCCGGGGGCCAGGAGACCCAGTACTTC	few	NA	TRBV24-1	TRBJ2-5
CASSLGTEDEAFF	TGTGCCAGCAGCCTGGGGACAGAAGATGAAGCTTTCTTT	NA	TRBD1	TRBV7-6	TRBJ1-1
CASSVNLQLSTGELFF	TGCGCCAGCAGCGTAAATCTGCAACTGTCCACCGGGGAGCTGTTTTTT	many	NA	TRBV4-3	TRBJ2-2
CASSLEPGLAGGTGELFF	TGTGCCAGCAGCTTAGAACCGGGGCTAGCGGGGGGCACCGGGGAGCTGTTTTTT	few	TRBD2	TRBV7-2	TRBJ2-2
CAIHLGRSDTQYF	TGTGCCATCCATCTCGGGCGTTCGGATACGCAGTATTTT	few	NA	TRBV7-2	TRBJ2-3
CSAIGPQETQYF	TGCAGTGCCATTGGGCCGCAAGAGACCCAGTACTTC	few	NA	TRBV20-1	TRBJ2-5
CASSETLAGGRRNEHFF	TGTGCCAGCAGTGAAACGTTAGCGGGGGGGCGTAGGAATGAGCACTTCTTC	NA	TRBD2	TRBV6-1	TRBJ2-1
CASSYSAASSYEQYF	TGTGCCAGCAGTTACTCTGCAGCGAGCTCCTACGAGCAGTACTTC	few	NA	TRBV6-5	TRBJ2-7
CASSGLFSTDTQYF	TGCGCCAGCAGTGGCCTTTTCAGCACAGATACGCAGTATTTT	many	NA	TRBV5-1	TRBJ2-3